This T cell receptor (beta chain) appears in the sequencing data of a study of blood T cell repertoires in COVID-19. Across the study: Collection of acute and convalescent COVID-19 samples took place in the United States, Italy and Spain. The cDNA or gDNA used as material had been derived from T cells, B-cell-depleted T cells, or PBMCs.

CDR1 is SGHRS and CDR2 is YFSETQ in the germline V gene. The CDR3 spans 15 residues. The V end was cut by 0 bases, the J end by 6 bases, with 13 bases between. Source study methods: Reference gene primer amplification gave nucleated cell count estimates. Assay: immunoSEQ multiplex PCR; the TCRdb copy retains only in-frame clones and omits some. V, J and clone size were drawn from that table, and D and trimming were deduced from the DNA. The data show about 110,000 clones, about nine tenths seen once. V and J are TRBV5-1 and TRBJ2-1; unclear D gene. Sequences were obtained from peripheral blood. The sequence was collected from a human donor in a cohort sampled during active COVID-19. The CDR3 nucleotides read TGCGCCAGCAGCTTGGGAACGGGTATCATCAATGAGCAGTTCTTC. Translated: CASSLGTGIINEQFF.